The 28 T cell receptor beta chains below were found in one sample sequenced in a study of response to subunit inactivated influenza vaccine. One entry per CDR3 protein, called by TCRdb with MiXCR from the RT-PCR reads. This table has 170,000 or so distinct CDR3 sequences, roughly a tenth appearing once. The sequences come from CD8+ T cells sorted from PBMCs, collected roughly 24 months after vaccination. The receptors shown here come from a man aged 50 to 69 who received an inactivated influenza vaccine.

This clonotype was seen many times. This chain links TRBV29-1 with TRBJ2-1; D possibly matches TRBD1 or TRBD2 (5 bases each). Germline loops: CDR1 SQVTM, CDR2 ANQGSEA. The CDR3 is 12 amino acids. The chain's CDR3 is CVGTGSYNEQFF. DNA for the CDR3: TGCGTCGGGACCGGCTCGTACAATGAGCAGTTCTTC.

This clonotype has a handful of counts. The gene calls are TRBV12-3 or TRBV12-4 and TRBJ2-1, with D uncertain. The V end was cut by 8 bases, the J end by 8 bases, with 10 bases between. This CDR3 comprises 11 residues. The CDR3 loop reads CASRTFDEQFF. CDR3 in DNA: TGTGCCAGCCGTACGTTCGATGAGCAGTTCTTC.

The chain links TRBV6-2 or TRBV6-3 to TRBJ2-7, with D perhaps being TRBD1 or TRBD2 (5 bases each). The CDR3 covers 16 residues. Germline V gives CDR1 MNHEY, CDR2 SVGEGT. V lost 0 bases to trimming and J lost 2 bases, with 14 bases between them. The CDR3 region is CASSYSDRDGAYEQYF. CDR3 nucleotide sequence: TGTGCCAGCAGTTACTCCGACCGGGACGGGGCCTACGAGCAGTACTTC.

The rearrangement joins TRBV20-1 to TRBJ1-1; tentative D call: TRBD1 (6 bases). The CDR3 runs 16 residues. Trimming cost V 1 base and J 0 bases, with 15 bases left between them. CDR1 DFQATT and CDR2 SNEGSKA come from the germline V gene (reference sequence). CDR3 loop: CSARALGGWVNTEAFF. The CDR3 DNA follows: TGCAGTGCTAGAGCGTTGGGGGGCTGGGTGAACACTGAAGCTTTCTTT.

The chain combines TRBV5-6 with TRBJ2-5, with 10 bases matching TRBD2. Germline values: CDR1 SGHDT, CDR2 YYEEEE. The CDR3 sequence is 16 residues long. The V segment lost 3 bases and the J segment 2 bases; nucleotides outside the gene matches: 7. CDR3 in amino acids: CASSSTGTSEQETQYF. The CDR3 DNA follows: TGTGCCAGCAGCTCGACCGGGACTAGCGAGCAAGAGACCCAGTACTTC.

The chain employs TRBV12-3 or TRBV12-4 and TRBJ2-3, with 8 bases that match TRBD2. Trimming took 4 bases from V and 6 from J; bases not matched to a gene: 3. The CDR3 contains 13 residues. The CDR3: CASSYGGADTQYF. CDR3 nucleotides: TGTGCCAGCAGTTACGGGGGGGCGGATACGCAGTATTTT.

In this sample, this clonotype turned up many times. The chain employs TRBV3-1 and TRBJ2-1; no clear D. The CDR3 runs to 15 residues. The germline V gene has CDR1 LGHDT and CDR2 YNNKEL (reference sequence). Trimming pared 4 bases from V and 5 bases from J, leaving 15 bases between. The CDR3 loop is CASSPLTALHNEQFF. The CDR3 region has the DNA TGTGCCAGCAGCCCACTTACGGCACTCCACAATGAGCAGTTCTTC.

This clonotype was recorded many times. The CDR3 nucleotides read TGCAGCGTTGAGAAAACAGGGGTTTGGTACAATGAGCAGTTCTTC. Translated, it gives CSVEKTGVWYNEQFF. The chain is built from TRBV29-1 and TRBJ2-1; TRBD1 matches at 7 bases. V lost 3 bases, J lost 4 bases, and 9 bases stayed unmatched. Per the germline V gene, CDR1 is SQVTM and CDR2 is ANQGSEA. The length of the CDR3 is 15 residues.

This clonotype appeared many times. This chain links TRBV13 with TRBJ2-7; D call uncertain. This CDR3 region has 15 residues. V was clipped by 1 base and J by 7 bases, with 17 bases between them. CDR1 is PRHDT, CDR2 FYEKMQ, per germline (reference sequence). The CDR3 loop reads CASSLEPGEMGEQYF. In nucleotides, the CDR3 is TGTGCCAGCAGCTTAGAACCAGGAGAGATGGGGGAGCAGTACTTC. The variable domain in full, completed from reference TRBV13 and TRBJ2-7, reads AAGVIQSPRHLIKEKRETATLKCYPIPRHDTVYWYQQGPGQDPQFLISFYEKMQSDKGSIPDRFSAQQFSDYHSELNMSSLELGDSALYFCASSLEPGEMGEQYFGPGTRLTVT.

There are many counts of this clonotype. The chain employs TRBV4-3 and TRBJ1-2; D is ambiguous. The CDR3 is 15 amino acids. Germline CDR1 LGHNA, CDR2 YSLEER. V lost 0 bases and J 4 bases, leaving 12 bases between the germline ends. Here the CDR3 reads CASSQDTVNLYGYTF. The CDR3 nucleotides are TGCGCCAGCAGCCAAGATACAGTTAACCTCTATGGCTACACCTTC.

The V and J genes are TRBV12-3 or TRBV12-4 and TRBJ1-5; 9 bases line up with TRBD1. V shed 1 base and J 5 bases; nucleotides not matched to a gene: 0. This CDR3 is 14 amino acids long. The chain's CDR3 is CASSLGTGDQPQHF. Written as DNA, the CDR3 is TGTGCCAGCAGTTTAGGGACAGGGGATCAGCCCCAGCATTTT.

This clonotype was detected only a few times. Here the CDR3 reads CASSLVRQETQYF. The CDR3 DNA sequence: TGTGCCAGCAGTTTAGTACGGCAAGAGACCCAGTACTTC. The gene calls are TRBV12-3 or TRBV12-4 and TRBJ2-5, with no clear D. This CDR3 is 13 amino acids long. V gave up 1 base and J gave up 2 bases, with 5 bases separating them.

This clonotype was seen a handful of times. The chain employs TRBV28 and TRBJ2-1; 8 positions match TRBD2. The V segment lost 6 bases and the J segment 1 base; nucleotides outside the gene matches: 8. This CDR3 contains 16 residues. CDR1 is MDHEN, CDR2 SYDVKM, per germline. CDR3 nucleotide sequence: TGTGCCAGCAGCGCCAAACTAGCGGTTTCCTACAATGAGCAGTTCTTC. This encodes CASSAKLAVSYNEQFF.

This clonotype was recorded many times. This rearrangement joins TRBV5-4 to TRBJ2-1, with 12 bases matching TRBD2. This CDR3 is 14 amino acids long. Germline V CDR1 and CDR2: SGHNT, YYREEE (reference sequence). Losses at the gene ends were 4 bases for V and 14 bases for J; bases not matched to a gene: 10. CDR3 coding DNA: TGTGCCAGCAGCACCCCGGGACTAGCGGGTTCCGAGTTCTTC. This encodes CASSTPGLAGSEFF.

This clonotype was counted between two and nine times. The chain employs TRBV7-9 and TRBJ2-1; 9 positions agree with TRBD1. The CDR3 is 15 residues long. Germline values: CDR1 SEHNR, CDR2 FQNEAQ (reference sequence). With 2 bases clipped from V and 7 bases from J, the junction kept 6 bases outside the gene matches. The CDR3 DNA is TGTGCCAGCAGCTTATGGGGACAGGGTTCTAATGAGCAGTTCTTC. Its translation is CASSLWGQGSNEQFF.

There are many counts of this clonotype. The chain recombines TRBV5-1 with TRBJ1-2, with 7 positions matching TRBD1. CDR3 length: 16 amino acids. Germline V lookup: CDR1 SGHRS, CDR2 YFSETQ. The V gene end was trimmed by 3 bases and the J gene end by 2 bases; junction bases not matched to a gene: 10. CDR3 sequence (DNA): TGCGCCAGCAGCTGGGGGACAGCCCACACCAACTATGGCTACACCTTC. Amino acid sequence: CASSWGTAHTNYGYTF.

The sample holds one count of this clonotype. The chain joins TRBV12-3 or TRBV12-4 to TRBJ2-1; D could derive from TRBD1 or TRBD2 (5 bases each). The CDR3 has 14 amino acids. V lost 10 bases, J lost 0 bases, and 13 bases lay in between. CDR3 region: CATEGPPSYNEQFF. The CDR3 DNA reads as TGTGCCACCGAGGGACCGCCCTCCTACAATGAGCAGTTCTTC.

This clonotype occurred many times. The V gene is TRBV9, the J gene TRBJ2-7; 8 nucleotides agree with TRBD2. CDR1 is SGDLS, CDR2 YYNGEE, per germline. The CDR3 consists of 14 residues. V lost 3 bases and J lost 3; bases outside the gene matches: 5. The CDR3 DNA reads TGTGCCAGCAGCGAAGCGGGGGCGAACTACGAGCAGTACTTC. Protein sequence: CASSEAGANYEQYF.

This clonotype came up many times. The chain couples TRBV5-1 to TRBJ1-1; no clear D. The CDR3 is made up of 14 amino acids. Germline lookup yields CDR1 SGHRS and CDR2 YFSETQ. The V end was cut by 0 bases, the J end by 4 bases, with 10 bases between. The CDR3 nucleotides read TGCGCCAGCAGCTTGGCGGCGGGCCGCACTGAAGCTTTCTTT. This encodes CASSLAAGRTEAFF.

J is TRBJ2-7 and V is TRBV19, with D unclear. Germline loops: CDR1 LNHDA, CDR2 SQIVND (reference sequence). The CDR3 contains 15 residues. Trimming pared 2 bases from V and 0 bases from J, leaving 11 bases between. Here the CDR3 reads CASSIRTADSYEQYF. The CDR3 DNA follows: TGTGCCAGTAGTATAAGGACGGCCGACTCCTACGAGCAGTACTTC.

This clonotype has a handful of counts. The rearrangement uses TRBV3-1 and TRBJ1-6; D is possibly TRBD1 (5 bases). The CDR3 has 15 amino acids. The V gene lost 7 bases and the J gene lost 7 bases, with 17 bases spanning the gap. Germline V gene data show CDR1 as LGHDT and CDR2 as YNNKEL (reference sequence). The CDR3 sequence is CASNNRGEGNSPLHF. Here the CDR3 DNA reads TGTGCCAGCAACAACCGGGGCGAGGGGAATTCACCCCTCCACTTT.

This sequence joins TRBV10-3 and TRBJ2-4; D is possibly TRBD1 or TRBD2 (5 bases each). Trimming took off 7 bases at V and 0 bases at J, with 16 bases between the two ends. The germline gives CDR1 ENHRY, CDR2 SYGVKD. CDR3 length: 16 residues. Here the CDR3 DNA reads TGTGCCATCAAATCAGTGAGGGGTGAAGCCAAAAACATTCAGTACTTC. This encodes CAIKSVRGEAKNIQYF.

A few counts support this clonotype. This chain connects TRBV4-3 to TRBJ2-7; 9 nucleotides align to TRBD2. This CDR3 contains 14 residues. Losses at the gene ends were 1 base for V and 2 bases for J; bases not matched to a gene: 0. Germline lookup yields CDR1 LGHNA and CDR2 YSLEER. The CDR3 region has the DNA TGCGCCAGCAGCCAAGCTAGCGGGGCCTACGAGCAGTACTTC. It yields the protein CASSQASGAYEQYF.

The chain employs TRBV15 and TRBJ1-6; the match to TRBD1 covers 9 bases. There are 15 residues in the CDR3. With V trimmed by 3 bases and J by 6 bases, 3 bases remained unmatched. CDR1 and CDR2 (germline): LNHNV, YYDKDF (reference sequence). The CDR3 is CATSRGQGSNSPLHF. In DNA, the CDR3 is TGTGCCACCAGCAGGGGACAGGGATCTAATTCACCCCTCCACTTT.

The chain links TRBV2 to TRBJ2-1; TRBD2 agrees at 14 bases. Germline trimming cut 3 bases from V and 5 bases from J; bases unmatched to any gene: 6. Per germline, CDR1 SNHLY and CDR2 FYNNEI. This CDR3 is 17 amino acids long. CDR3 protein: CASSETSGGAINNEQFF. CDR3 DNA: TGTGCCAGCAGTGAGACTAGCGGGGGGGCCATTAACAATGAGCAGTTCTTC.

This clonotype occurred a few times. The J gene is TRBJ2-1, the V gene TRBV9; 9 nucleotides line up with TRBD2. The junction had 4 bases not matched to a gene; V was cut back by 0 bases and J by 3 bases. This CDR3 is built from 16 residues. Germline lookup yields CDR1 SGDLS and CDR2 YYNGEE. The CDR3 bases are TGTGCCAGCAGCGTAGGGGGAGCGGGAGGCTACAATGAGCAGTTCTTC. It translates to CASSVGGAGGYNEQFF.

The genes are TRBV7-8 and TRBJ2-2; D uncertain. Trimming stripped 1 base from V and 0 bases from J, with 15 bases between. From germline, CDR1 is SGHVS and CDR2 FQNEAQ. The CDR3 has 18 residues. The CDR3 DNA follows: TGTGCCAGCAGCTTAGAAAGACTGTTGCTCGCGAACACCGGGGAGCTGTTTTTT. Translation gives CASSLERLLLANTGELFF.

This clonotype appeared a few times. The CDR3 is CASGGRATDTQYF. In DNA form, the CDR3 reads TGTGCCAGCGGCGGGAGGGCCACAGATACGCAGTATTTT. This sequence joins TRBV7-8 and TRBJ2-3; 9 bases are shared with TRBD2. CDR1 and CDR2 (germline): SGHVS, FQNEAQ. V was clipped by 8 bases and J by 2 bases; unmatched bases: 2. The CDR3 has 13 amino acids.